The next 5 T cell receptor beta chains were all read from a single sample in a study of cytomegalovirus exposure and HLA in healthy donors. The PCR used 60 Vbeta and 13 Jbeta primers. The method was immunoSEQ multiplex PCR; TCRdb's version includes in-frame clones alone and lacks a portion of them. The table includes approximately 88,000 clones, about 78% detected once. Sequencing input: PBMCs. These receptors originate from a man between 18 and 35 years old in good health and CMV-seropositive.

The chain carries TRBV5-1 and TRBJ2-2, with D tentatively TRBD1 (5 bases). Deletions cut 0 bases from V and 2 bases from J, with 8 bases between. Per germline, CDR1 SGHRS and CDR2 YFSETQ. The CDR3 sequence is 15 residues long. DNA for the CDR3: TGCGCCAGCAGCTTGGGGCAGGGAAACACCGGGGAGCTGTTTTTT. This translates into CASSLGQGNTGELFF.

The rearrangement uses TRBV7-9 and TRBJ2-1; D remains unclear. V was trimmed by 7 bases and J by 0 bases, leaving 7 bases between them. This CDR3 is built from 13 residues. From germline, CDR1 is SEHNR and CDR2 FQNEAQ (reference sequence). The CDR3 DNA follows: TGTGCCAGCACCTACAGCTCCTACAATGAGCAGTTCTTC. Encoded protein: CASTYSSYNEQFF.

Of note for this clone: One junction end disagrees with the germline gene, perhaps due to a read error. This chain connects TRBV14 to TRBJ2-2; D is undetermined. This CDR3 has 15 amino acids. The V gene's germline CDR1 is SGHDN and CDR2 FVKESK. CDR3 loop: CASSPKGRNAGELFF. In DNA form, the CDR3 reads TGTGCCAGCAGCCCCAAAGGCAGGAACGCCGGGGAGCTGTTTTTT.

This clone was observed once. This chain joins TRBV2 and TRBJ2-7; D unresolved. This CDR3 comprises 12 residues. Germline V lookup: CDR1 SNHLY, CDR2 FYNNEI. Between the trimmed V and J ends, which lost 7 bases and 0 bases, there was a span of 7 bases. The CDR3 bases are TGTGCCAGCAACAGAGTCTCCTACGAGCAGTACTTC. Protein product: CASNRVSYEQYF.

The chain employs TRBV6-1 and TRBJ2-5; possibly TRBD2 for D (6 bases). Germline V CDR1 and CDR2: MNHNS, SASEGT. The V end lost 6 bases, the J end lost 6 bases, and 20 bases lay between the germline ends. This CDR3 is 15 amino acids long. The CDR3 here is CASRLTPTAGKTQYF. The DNA of the CDR3 is TGTGCCAGCAGATTGACCCCAACCGCGGGGAAGACCCAGTACTTC.